This section outlines one T cell receptor (beta chain) sequence together with its context. The antigen it recognizes is unknown. The record has no base qualities; no much larger clone is one base away. From its cysteine to its phenylalanine, the CDR3 spans 14 amino acids. Of the read, only the CDR3 DNA is kept; its 42 bases are in frame from base 1. Cut back by 6 bases and 7 bases, the V and J ends lie 15 bases apart. Looking up the germline V gene yields CDR1 ENHRY and CDR2 SYGVKD. This sample was included in a study of blood T cell repertoires in COVID-19 (dated by TCRdb to 2020 to 2021). Broadly, across the study: Samples from collaborators originated in the United States, Italy and Spain and spanned both the acute and convalescent phases of COVID-19. The material from the prospective study consisted of cDNA or gDNA derived from T cells, B-cell-depleted T cells, or PBMCs. Subjects who had been exposed to COVID-19, were actively infected with it, or had recovered from it provided the deeply sampled blood TCRbeta repertoires that made up the dataset. The repertoires were made available in a free public database intended to serve as a resource for research on the immune response to SARS-CoV-2. Samples came from the ongoing ImmuneRACE study (first 160 participants) plus 1,254 subjects from 6 global collaborators. Sample metadata almost always included a de-identified subject ID, COVID-19 status, age in years and sex. Where HLA class I and class II types were available, the types were taken from metadata supplied by the sample provider, not from assay-based typing. General conclusions and limits of the study: Clinical and demographic metadata were provided uncurated, with the amount varying by source and participant.

The immunoSEQ Assay, a bias-controlled multiplex PCR, was used to amplify TCRbeta CDR3 regions from genomic DNA. As for how the authors treated the data: Within the assay, amplification of reference gene primers was used to estimate how many nucleated cells each sample contained. To quantify the absolute abundance of each unique TCRbeta CDR3 rearrangement, sequence reads were collapsed and filtered. Productive Simpson clonality was computed per sample as the square root of Simpson's diversity index over productive rearrangements. TCRdb mirrors the immuneACCESS table, restricted to in-frame sequences. Some clones are absent from its copies; in checked studies, under half trace to an unresolved V gene, and the reason for the others is unknown. V, J and clone size reflect that table, while D and trimming were determined from the DNA. This sample is represented by roughly 230,000 clones; around nine tenths of them were singletons. The ten most abundant clones make up roughly 4% of the sample.

In the prospective study, participants were about 18 to 95 years old, resided in fewer than 25 geographic areas of the United States, and were enrolled through a virtual design. In the prospective study, participants were assigned to cohorts based on the clinical history participants reported in a screening survey and a study questionnaire. In the prospective study, mobile phlebotomists collected whole blood, serum and a nasopharyngeal or oropharyngeal swab from each participant. Additional blood draws and questionnaires over an approximately 2-month period could optionally be provided by prospective study participants. Blood samples from the prospective study were shipped frozen or at room temperature prior to DNA extraction.

Material: PBMCs or T cells enriched from blood (not recorded which). Recombination linked TRBV10-3 to TRBJ1-4, with a tentative D gene TRBD1 over 6 matching bases. The receptor was derived from a young woman with acute COVID-19. The CDR3 region has the sequence CAISAGEEVEKLFF. The DNA reads TGTGCCATCAGCGCAGGGGAAGAGGTTGAAAAACTGTTTTTT.